This TCR beta chain was identified in a study of T-cell reconstitution after alpha-beta-depleted transplantation in children. The study's findings and limits: At day 60, the high TCRbeta diversity found in some patients originated from recipient T cells and thymic progenitors that had survived. T-cell numbers and diversity one year post-transplant derived largely from freshly generated T cells. Alpha-beta T cells present about two months after transplant were reported to originate from several hundred expanded graft clones.

This clonotype was detected ten times or more. Its antigen remains unknown. Molecular barcoding with unique molecular identifiers was used for the TCRbeta library. Via MiXCR, TCRdb re-called the PCR reads, giving one row per CDR3 protein. The repertoire holds about 580,000 distinct CDR3 sequences, with approximately 22% as singletons. The source of this sequence is a boy less than two years old who had a stem cell transplant for acute myeloid leukemia, so the T cells may come from the graft donor. The material was PBMCs, mostly from graft donor cells, obtained 360 days after TCRalphabeta/CD19-depleted stem cell transplant.

The CDR3 region is CASSEWGTAKETQYF. The CDR3 bases are TGCGCCAGCAGCGAATGGGGGACGGCTAAAGAGACCCAGTACTTC. The rearrangement links TRBV4-1 to TRBJ2-5, with D perhaps given as TRBD1 or TRBD2 (5 bases each). The CDR3 consists of 15 residues. CDR1 is MGHRA, CDR2 YSYEKL, per germline. Trimming shortened V by 5 bases and J by 3 bases, and 16 bases separated the two germline ends.